This entry is about one TCR beta chain. The antigen is undetermined. A much larger clone lies one base from this, so it may be a read error. V shed 6 bases and J 11 bases; nucleotides not matched to a gene: 19. The CDR3 runs to 15 residues. CDR1 and CDR2 (germline): DFQATT, SNEGSKA (reference sequence). The individuals who served as donors were healthy Caucasians living in Russia, aged roughly 6 to 100. Samples had at least 7 million PBMCs isolated from them. The entry originates in a study of blood T cells in healthy people across ages. Study results and limitations: Across the age range, TCR beta diversity per million T cells fell in a roughly linear way.

PCR was performed a second time for roughly 7 to 11 cycles using a sample-barcoded 5' primer and a J-beta primer mix. A single record per CDR3 protein comes from TCRdb applying MiXCR to the 5' RACE reads. The sample includes around 2 million distinct CDR3 sequences, roughly 43% of them seen just once. The source is a human donor in good health. This rearrangement joins TRBV20-1 to TRBJ2-5; 9 bases match TRBD2. The sample consisted of blood. CDR3 DNA sequence: TGCAGTGCCTTTGCAGCGGGGGGCTTGGACAATGAGCAGTACTTC. Amino acid sequence: CSAFAAGGLDNEQYF.